Listed below are T cell receptor beta chains from one sample, sequenced in a study of CD8 T cells in Susac syndrome. TCRdb redid the calling of the immunoSEQ multiplex PCR reads with MiXCR, one entry per CDR3 protein. The sample has about 200,000 distinct CDR3 sequences; over 85% are singletons. The sample taken for sequencing was CD4+ T cells from PBMCs. Receptors were obtained from a human donor in good health. Each CDR3 is given with its conserved first and last residue. The D gene is left open where the match is weak. Size tells how often a clone was seen (once, few, many) or the class of an expanded clone, and some rows leave it out.

TRBV7-9	TRBJ2-5	.	.	CASSSSTRDATQYF	TGTGCCAGCAGCTCCTCGACACGAGATGCGACCCAGTACTTC
TRBV9	TRBJ2-5	.	.	CASSVPGSETQYF	TGTGCCAGCAGCGTCCCCGGGAGCGAGACCCAGTACTTC
TRBV5-1	TRBJ1-6	.	.	CASRVPGGPNSPLHF	TGCGCCAGCAGAGTCCCGGGGGGCCCGAATTCACCCCTCCACTTT
TRBV12-3/TRBV12-4	TRBJ2-4	.	.	CASTTLIPGIQYF	TGTGCCAGCACCACACTTATACCCGGCATTCAGTACTTC
TRBV3-1	TRBJ2-1	.	.	CASSQDFGSWNEQFF	TGTGCCAGCAGCCAAGATTTCGGGAGTTGGAATGAGCAGTTCTTC
TRBV20-1	TRBJ2-1	TRBD2	.	CSAPTTPSGYNEQFF	TGCAGTGCTCCCACTACCCCTAGCGGGTACAATGAGCAGTTCTTC
TRBV30	TRBJ2-3	.	.	CAWSVLVSDTDTQYF	TGTGCCTGGAGTGTTTTGGTGTCGGACACAGATACGCAGTATTTT
TRBV29-1	TRBJ2-1	TRBD2	.	CSVLQLAASYNEQFF	TGCAGCGTATTACAACTAGCGGCCTCCTACAATGAGCAGTTCTTC
TRBV29-1	TRBJ1-2	.	.	CAFEGSGRIYGYTF	TGCGCCTTTGAAGGTTCGGGGAGGATCTATGGCTACACCTTC
TRBV6-2/TRBV6-3	TRBJ1-5	TRBD1	.	CASSKWTGGGQPQHF	TGTGCCAGCAGTAAATGGACAGGGGGAGGTCAGCCCCAGCATTTT
TRBV20-1	TRBJ2-3	TRBD2	.	CSARTQRERSTDTQYF	TGCAGTGCTAGAACCCAGCGGGAGCGAAGCACAGATACGCAGTATTTT
TRBV3-1	TRBJ1-5	.	.	CASSQGYNRVQPQHF	TGTGCCAGCAGCCAAGGCTATAACAGGGTTCAGCCCCAGCATTTT
TRBV3-1	TRBJ1-1	.	once	CASSPAESEAFF	TGTGCCAGCAGCCCAGCGGAGAGTGAAGCTTTCTTT
TRBV3-1	TRBJ2-1	.	.	CASSYDSTEEQFF	TGTGCCAGCAGCTACGACAGTACGGAGGAGCAGTTCTTC
TRBV27	TRBJ1-2	.	.	CASRPNGLQTYGYTF	TGTGCCAGCAGGCCAAATGGTCTACAGACATATGGCTACACCTTC
TRBV12-3/TRBV12-4	TRBJ2-3	.	.	CASSLTGYADTQYF	TGTGCCAGCAGTCTCACAGGGTACGCAGATACGCAGTATTTT
TRBV6-5	TRBJ2-3	TRBD1	once	CASSTGQADTQYF	TGTGCCAGCAGTACAGGACAGGCAGATACGCAGTATTTT
TRBV11-1	TRBJ2-3	.	few	CASSWAAEDTQYF	TGTGCCAGCAGCTGGGCAGCGGAGGATACGCAGTATTTT
TRBV6-5	TRBJ2-1	.	.	CASSKGRNEQFF	TGTGCCAGCAGTAAAGGGCGCAATGAGCAGTTCTTC
TRBV4-1	TRBJ2-7	.	.	CASSQGPVYEQYF	TGCGCCAGCAGCCAAGGGCCGGTTTACGAGCAGTACTTC
TRBV6-1	TRBJ2-3	TRBD2	.	CASSEALAGGADTQYF	TGTGCCAGCAGTGAAGCGCTGGCGGGAGGCGCAGATACGCAGTATTTT
TRBV7-9	TRBJ1-6	.	.	CAIADNSPLHF	TGTGCCATTGCTGATAATTCACCCCTCCACTTT
TRBV6-6	TRBJ2-7	.	.	CASSGGYLQQYF	TGTGCCAGCAGTGGCGGGTATCTCCAGCAGTACTTC
TRBV20-1	TRBJ2-5	TRBD2	.	CSARDREGWETQYF	TGCAGTGCTAGAGATCGGGAGGGGTGGGAGACCCAGTACTTC
TRBV15	TRBJ1-5	.	.	CATSPYPIQGNPQPQHF	TGTGCCACCAGCCCCTACCCCATACAGGGTAACCCTCAGCCCCAGCATTTT
TRBV5-1	TRBJ1-1	.	.	CASSLREGSGEAFF	TGCGCCAGCAGCTTAAGGGAGGGTAGTGGTGAAGCTTTCTTT
TRBV15	TRBJ2-5	TRBD2	.	CATSGGGSGGRETQYF	TGTGCCACCAGCGGCGGTGGTAGCGGGGGGCGGGAGACCCAGTACTTC
TRBV28	TRBJ2-6	.	.	CASSSGRPSGANVLTF	TGTGCCAGCAGCTCCGGACGGCCCTCTGGGGCCAACGTCCTGACTTTC
TRBV19	TRBJ1-2	.	once	CASSISGPYGYTF	TGTGCCAGTAGTATTTCAGGGCCCTATGGCTACACCTTC
TRBV11-2	TRBJ2-3	.	.	CASSLDVGTTDTQYF	TGTGCCAGCAGCTTAGATGTGGGAACCACAGATACGCAGTATTTT
TRBV2	TRBJ1-2	TRBD1	once	CASSTGGAWYGYTF	TGTGCCAGCAGTACAGGGGGCGCATGGTATGGCTACACCTTC
TRBV29-1	TRBJ2-3	.	.	CSVGKAGASTDTQYF	TGCAGCGTTGGTAAGGCAGGGGCAAGCACAGATACGCAGTATTTT
TRBV20-1	TRBJ2-3	TRBD1	once	CSASRDREGSDTQYF	TGCAGTGCTAGCCGGGACAGGGAAGGATCAGATACGCAGTATTTT
TRBV20-1	TRBJ2-5	TRBD2	.	CSAIVPGLAGGRQETQYF	TGCAGTGCTATCGTCCCGGGACTAGCGGGGGGGCGGCAAGAGACCCAGTACTTC
TRBV20-1	TRBJ2-1	TRBD2	once	CRVRGGRNEQFF	TGCAGGGTGCGGGGGGGCCGCAATGAGCAGTTCTTC
TRBV10-2	TRBJ1-2	.	once	CASSESTLFYGYTF	TGCGCCAGCAGTGAGTCTACCTTATTCTATGGCTACACCTTC
TRBV19	TRBJ1-1	.	.	CASSMLQLEAFF	TGTGCCAGTAGTATGTTGCAGCTTGAAGCTTTCTTT
TRBV7-9	TRBJ1-4	.	.	CASSFEFQDEKLFF	TGTGCCAGCAGCTTCGAGTTTCAAGATGAAAAACTGTTTTTT
TRBV24-1	TRBJ1-5	TRBD1	.	CATSDFGRGTDQPQHF	TGTGCCACCAGTGACTTTGGGAGGGGGACAGATCAGCCCCAGCATTTT
TRBV3-1	TRBJ2-5	.	.	CASTFIGETQYF	TGTGCCAGCACCTTCATCGGGGAGACCCAGTACTTC
TRBV28	TRBJ2-4	.	.	CASSFNQGGAKNIQYF	TGTGCCAGCAGTTTCAACCAAGGGGGGGCCAAAAACATTCAGTACTTC
TRBV29-1	TRBJ1-2	.	.	CSVGRRGNYGYTF	TGCAGCGTTGGGAGGAGGGGGAACTATGGCTACACCTTC
TRBV3-1	TRBJ1-4	TRBD1	.	CASSTTGNHNEKLFF	TGTGCCAGCAGCACGACAGGGAACCATAATGAAAAACTGTTTTTT
TRBV7-7	TRBJ2-7	TRBD1	.	CASSLQPGQFYEQYF	TGTGCCAGCAGCCTCCAGCCGGGACAGTTCTACGAGCAGTACTTC
TRBV3-1	TRBJ1-5	.	.	CASSQGPGGNQPQHF	TGTGCCAGCAGCCAAGGCCCCGGGGGGAATCAGCCCCAGCATTTT
TRBV6-2/TRBV6-3	TRBJ2-7	TRBD2	.	CASRELAGGTITYEQYF	TGTGCCAGCAGGGAACTAGCGGGGGGCACCATCACCTACGAGCAGTACTTC